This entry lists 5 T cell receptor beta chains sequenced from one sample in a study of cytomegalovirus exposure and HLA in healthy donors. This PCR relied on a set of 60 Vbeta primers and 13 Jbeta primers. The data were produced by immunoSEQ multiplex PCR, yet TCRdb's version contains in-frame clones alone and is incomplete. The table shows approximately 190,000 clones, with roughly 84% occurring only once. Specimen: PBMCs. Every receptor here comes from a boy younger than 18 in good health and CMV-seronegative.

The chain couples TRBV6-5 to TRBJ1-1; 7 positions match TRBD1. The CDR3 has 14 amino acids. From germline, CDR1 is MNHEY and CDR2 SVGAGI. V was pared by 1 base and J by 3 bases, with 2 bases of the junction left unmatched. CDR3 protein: CASSYFRGYTEAFF. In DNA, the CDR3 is TGTGCCAGCAGTTACTTCAGGGGGTACACTGAAGCTTTCTTT.

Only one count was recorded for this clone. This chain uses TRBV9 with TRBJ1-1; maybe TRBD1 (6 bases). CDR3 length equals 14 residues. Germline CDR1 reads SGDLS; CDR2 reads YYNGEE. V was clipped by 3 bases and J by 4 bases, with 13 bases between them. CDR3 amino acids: CASSAGAGTTEAFF. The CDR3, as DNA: TGTGCCAGCAGCGCAGGGGCCGGTACCACTGAAGCTTTCTTT.

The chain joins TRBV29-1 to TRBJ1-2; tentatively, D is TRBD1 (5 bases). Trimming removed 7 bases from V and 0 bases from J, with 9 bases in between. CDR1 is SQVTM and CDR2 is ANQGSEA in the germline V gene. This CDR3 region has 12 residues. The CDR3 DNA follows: TGCAGCGCAGGGATTACTAACTATGGCTACACCTTC. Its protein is CSAGITNYGYTF.

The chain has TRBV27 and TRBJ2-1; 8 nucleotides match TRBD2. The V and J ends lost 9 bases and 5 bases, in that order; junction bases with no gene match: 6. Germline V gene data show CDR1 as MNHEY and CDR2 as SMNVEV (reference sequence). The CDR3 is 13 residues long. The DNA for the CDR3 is TGTGCCAGTGAAGGACTAGCACACAATGAGCAGTTCTTC. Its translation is CASEGLAHNEQFF.

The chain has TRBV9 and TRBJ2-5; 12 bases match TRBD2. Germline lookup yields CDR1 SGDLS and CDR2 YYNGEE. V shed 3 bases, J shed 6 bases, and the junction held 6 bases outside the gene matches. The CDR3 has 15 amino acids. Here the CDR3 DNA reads TGTGCCAGCAGCGGTCTAGCGGGAGGGCCACAGACCCAGTACTTC. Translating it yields CASSGLAGGPQTQYF.